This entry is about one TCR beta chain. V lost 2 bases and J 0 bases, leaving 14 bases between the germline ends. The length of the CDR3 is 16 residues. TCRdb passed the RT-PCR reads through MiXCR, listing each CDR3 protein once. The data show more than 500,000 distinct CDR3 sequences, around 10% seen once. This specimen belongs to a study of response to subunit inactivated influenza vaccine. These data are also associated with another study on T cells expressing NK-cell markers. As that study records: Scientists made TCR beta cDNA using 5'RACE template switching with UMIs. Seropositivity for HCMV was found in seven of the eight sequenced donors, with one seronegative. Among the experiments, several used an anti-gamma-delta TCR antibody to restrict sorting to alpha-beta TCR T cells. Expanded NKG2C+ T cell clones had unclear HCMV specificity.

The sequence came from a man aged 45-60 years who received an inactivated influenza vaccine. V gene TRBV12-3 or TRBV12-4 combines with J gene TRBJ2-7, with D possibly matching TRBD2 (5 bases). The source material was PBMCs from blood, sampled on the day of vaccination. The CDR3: CASSLSGGQSSYEQYF. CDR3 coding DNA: TGTGCCAGCAGTTTAAGCGGCGGTCAAAGCTCCTACGAGCAGTACTTC.